This is a list of T cell receptor beta chains from one sample in a study of T cells in Graves' hyperthyroidism and ophthalmopathy. Via MiXCR, TCRdb re-called the multiplex PCR reads, giving one row per CDR3 protein. The sample records over 700,000 distinct CDR3 sequences, 18% being singletons. Material for sequencing was blood. These receptors were collected from a woman aged 50 to 65 with Graves' hyperthyroidism that later progressed to Graves' ophthalmopathy. Each CDR3 is given with its conserved first and last residue. Fields, in order: V gene, clone size, D gene, J gene, CDR3 protein, CDR3 DNA. A D gene is named only where the DNA matches it firmly. Clone size, where shown, is once, few, many, or a class for clones that have expanded.

TRBV6-1	few	TRBD2	TRBJ2-3	CASSWRTGTSSTDTQYF	TGTGCCAGCAGTTGGAGGACCGGGACTAGCTCCACAGATACGCAGTATTTT
TRBV5-1	many	TRBD1	TRBJ2-6	CASSLDITWTGAYSGANVLTF	TGCGCCAGCAGCTTGGATATAACCTGGACAGGTGCCTACTCTGGGGCCAACGTCCTGACTTTC
TRBV3-1	.	.	TRBJ1-4	CASSQPRAYEKLFF	TGTGCCAGCAGCCAACCCCGGGCTTATGAAAAACTGTTTTTT
TRBV6-1	.	.	TRBJ1-6	CASREGTVNSPLHF	TGTGCCAGCAGAGAGGGAACGGTTAATTCACCCCTCCACTTT
TRBV5-1	.	TRBD1	TRBJ2-5	CASSRTGGGLETQYF	TGCGCCAGTTCCAGGACAGGGGGCGGATTAGAGACCCAGTACTTC
TRBV10-3	.	TRBD1	TRBJ1-2	CAISPGQDYGYTF	TGTGCCATCAGCCCGGGACAGGACTATGGCTACACCTTC
TRBV5-1	many	TRBD2	TRBJ2-5	CASSAVTGTSGGETQYF	TGCGCCAGCAGCGCCGTAACCGGGACGTCGGGGGGAGAGACCCAGTACTTC
TRBV19	few	.	TRBJ1-5	CASSMDRGATQPQHF	TGTGCCAGTAGTATGGACCGGGGGGCGACCCAGCCCCAGCATTTT
TRBV27	few	.	TRBJ2-5	CASSLNRALGTQYF	TGTGCCAGCAGTTTAAACAGGGCCTTGGGGACCCAGTACTTC
TRBV5-1	many	TRBD2	TRBJ2-3	CASSAGLAGVPDTQYF	TGCGCCAGCAGCGCCGGACTAGCGGGGGTCCCAGATACGCAGTATTTT
TRBV19	few	.	TRBJ1-1	CASSIAGHNLYTEAFF	TGTGCCAGTAGTATAGCAGGGCATAATTTATACACTGAAGCTTTCTTT
TRBV12-3/TRBV12-4	few	.	TRBJ1-4	CASSSQTGAPLEKLFF	TGTGCCAGCAGTTCCCAAACCGGGGCCCCCCTGGAAAAACTGTTTTTT
TRBV10-3	many	.	TRBJ1-1	CATIRGGLGTNTEAFF	TGTGCCACGATTAGGGGGGGGCTGGGAACGAACACTGAAGCTTTCTTT
TRBV5-1	many	.	TRBJ2-3	CASSSLPTENTDTQYF	TGCGCCAGCAGCTCCCTCCCGACGGAGAACACAGATACGCAGTATTTT
TRBV11-1	many	TRBD2	TRBJ2-1	CASSLGGGPLYNEQFF	TGTGCCAGCAGCTTAGGGGGGGGTCCCCTCTACAATGAGCAGTTCTTC
TRBV5-6	few	TRBD1	TRBJ1-5	CASSLDRGRGQPQHF	TGTGCCAGCAGCTTAGACAGGGGGCGCGGTCAGCCCCAGCATTTT
TRBV11-1	.	.	TRBJ2-1	CASSLNQPRGVLAYNEQFF	TGTGCCAGCAGCTTAAATCAGCCCAGGGGGGTCCTCGCCTACAATGAGCAGTTCTTC
TRBV9	.	.	TRBJ2-7	CASSVMGGMDSYEQYF	TGTGCCAGCAGCGTGATGGGGGGAATGGATTCCTACGAGCAGTACTTC
TRBV2	few	.	TRBJ2-2	CASSELQDPSGELFF	TGTGCCAGCAGTGAACTACAGGACCCCTCCGGGGAGCTGTTTTTT
TRBV10-3	many	.	TRBJ2-1	CAISESGRDEQFF	TGTGCCATCAGTGAGTCTGGGCGGGATGAGCAGTTCTTC
TRBV12-3/TRBV12-4	.	.	TRBJ1-4	CASRPAGRREKLFF	TGTGCCAGCCGACCGGCAGGGCGTCGAGAAAAACTGTTTTTT
TRBV14	few	.	TRBJ2-5	CASSQDIVGGVETQYF	TGTGCCAGCAGCCAAGACATTGTCGGCGGGGTTGAGACCCAGTACTTC
TRBV20-1	.	TRBD1	TRBJ1-2	CIDRGQDGYTF	TGCATTGACAGGGGGCAGGATGGCTACACCTTC
TRBV18	many	.	TRBJ2-3	CASSLNSGDTQYF	TGTGCCAGCTCACTGAACAGCGGGGATACGCAGTATTTT
TRBV29-1	.	.	TRBJ1-1	CSVDGLGQNTEAFF	TGCAGCGTTGACGGGTTGGGGCAGAACACTGAAGCTTTCTTT